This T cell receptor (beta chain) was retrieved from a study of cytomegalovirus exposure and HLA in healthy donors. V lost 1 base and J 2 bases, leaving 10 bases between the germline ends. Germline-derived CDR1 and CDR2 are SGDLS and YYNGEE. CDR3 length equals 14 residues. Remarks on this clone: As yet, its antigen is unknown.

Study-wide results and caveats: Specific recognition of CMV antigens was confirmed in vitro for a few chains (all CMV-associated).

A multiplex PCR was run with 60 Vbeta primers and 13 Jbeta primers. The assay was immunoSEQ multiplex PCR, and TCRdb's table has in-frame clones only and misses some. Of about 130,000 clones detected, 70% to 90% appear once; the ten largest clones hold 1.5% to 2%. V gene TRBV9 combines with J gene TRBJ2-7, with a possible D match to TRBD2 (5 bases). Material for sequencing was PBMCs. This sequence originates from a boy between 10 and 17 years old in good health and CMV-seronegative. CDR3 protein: CASSVTTTTYEQYF. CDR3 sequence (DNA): TGTGCCAGCAGCGTAACGACTACCACCTACGAGCAGTACTTC. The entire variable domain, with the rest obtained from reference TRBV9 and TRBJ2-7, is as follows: DSGVTQTPKHLITATGQRVTLRCSPRSGDLSVYWYQQSLDQGLQFLIQYYNGEERAKGNILERFSAQQFPDLHSELNLSSLELGDSALYFCASSVTTTTYEQYFGPGTRLTVT.